Detailed here is one T cell receptor (beta chain). This sample is drawn from a study of blood T cell repertoires in COVID-19. The protocol was immunoSEQ multiplex PCR, while the TCRdb copy is restricted to in-frame clones and leaves out a portion. The sample has under 90,000 clones, roughly 80% seen once; the top ten hold around a sixth. The clonotype was recovered from a woman of 80 years or more with active or convalescent COVID-19. Material: peripheral blood.

The DNA for the CDR3 is TGTGCCAGCAGCTTAGGTAGGGGGCTGTTGGCCAACGTCCTGACTTTC. This codes for CASSLGRGLLANVLTF. V is TRBV11-1 and J is TRBJ2-6; 7 bases agree with TRBD1. The CDR3 loop spans 16 amino acids. Germline CDR1 SGHAT, CDR2 FQDESV (reference sequence). V lost 1 base and J lost 6; bases outside the gene matches: 6.